This T cell receptor (beta chain) is from a study of blood T cell repertoires in COVID-19 (dated by TCRdb to about 2020). A note on the overall study: The collaborator samples originated in the United States, Italy and Spain and spanned the acute and convalescent phases of COVID-19. Nearly every sample came with metadata listing a de-identified subject ID, COVID-19 status, age in years and sex. Deeply sampled blood TCRbeta repertoires from subjects exposed to, actively infected with, or recovered from COVID-19 were included in the dataset. HLA class I and class II types, where available, came from metadata supplied by the sample provider rather than from assay-based typing. The prospective study material was composed of cDNA or gDNA derived from T cells, B-cell-depleted T cells, or PBMCs. The repertoires were released in a freely available public database intended as a resource for research on the immune response to SARS-CoV-2. The samples were drawn from the first 160 participants of the ongoing ImmuneRACE study and from 1,254 subjects provided by 6 global collaborators. Broader findings and caveats from the paper: The quantity of clinical and demographic metadata differed by source and by participant and was supplied without curation.

TCRbeta CDR3 regions were amplified from genomic DNA by means of the immunoSEQ Assay, a bias-controlled multiplex PCR. In the paper's pipeline: Within the assay, amplification of reference gene primers was used to estimate how many nucleated cells each sample contained. To quantify the absolute abundance of each unique TCRbeta CDR3 rearrangement, sequence reads were collapsed and filtered. For each sample, productive Simpson clonality was calculated as the square root of Simpson's diversity index over productive rearrangements. Not all clones reach the TCRdb copy of this immuneACCESS table, which keeps in-frame sequences only. Checked studies attribute under half of the gap to unresolved V genes and leave the rest unexplained. V and J calls and clone size are copied from that table; D and trimming were computed from the DNA. The sample yields some 300,000 clones; about nine tenths were counted once. The ten most abundant clones make up 5.5% to 8.5% of the sample.

Concerning this clone itself: What this receptor recognizes is not known. Base qualities are not provided; no much larger clone lies one nucleotide away.

A second Seattle source provided samples from volunteer blood donors who had recovered from COVID-19. Collaborating institutions collected whole blood in K2EDTA tubes following their own protocols. Collaborator samples were shipped for TCRbeta analysis as frozen whole blood, isolated PBMCs, or DNA extracted from either sample type. The CDR3 numbers 16 residues from cysteine through phenylalanine. The read is trimmed to its CDR3 DNA, 48 bases read in frame from base 1. CDR1 LGHNT and CDR2 FRNRAP are derived from the germline V gene. Clipping removes 4 bases from V and 6 bases from J, with 9 as the unmatched junction base count.

Sequencing was carried out using peripheral blood. The origin of this receptor is a woman in her thirties who had recovered from COVID-19. The chain is made from TRBV12-5 and TRBJ1-4; a stretch of 9 junction bases matches TRBD1. The DNA sequence is given as TGTGCTAGTGGTTCCGACTTGACAGGGGGGTATGAAAAACTGTTTTTT. Its product reads: CASGSDLTGGYEKLFF. The reference TRBV12-5 and TRBJ1-4 proteins fill in what lies around the CDR3, so the full variable domain reads DARVTQTPRHKVTEMGQEVTMRCQPILGHNTVFWYRQTMMQGLELLAYFRNRAPLDDSGMPKDRFSAEMPDATLATLKIQPSEPRDSAVYFCASGSDLTGGYEKLFFGSGTQLSVL.